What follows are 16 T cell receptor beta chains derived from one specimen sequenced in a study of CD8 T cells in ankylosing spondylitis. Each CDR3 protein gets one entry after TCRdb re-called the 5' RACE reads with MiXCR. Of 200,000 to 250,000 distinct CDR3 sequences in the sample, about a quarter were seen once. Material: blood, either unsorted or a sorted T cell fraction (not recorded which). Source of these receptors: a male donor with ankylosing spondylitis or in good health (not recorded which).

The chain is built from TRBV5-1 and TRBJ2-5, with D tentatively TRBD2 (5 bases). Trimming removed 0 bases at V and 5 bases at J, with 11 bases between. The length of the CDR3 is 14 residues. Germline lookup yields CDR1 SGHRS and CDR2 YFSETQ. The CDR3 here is CASSLGQSGETQYF. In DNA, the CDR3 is TGCGCCAGCAGCTTGGGGCAGAGCGGTGAGACCCAGTACTTC.

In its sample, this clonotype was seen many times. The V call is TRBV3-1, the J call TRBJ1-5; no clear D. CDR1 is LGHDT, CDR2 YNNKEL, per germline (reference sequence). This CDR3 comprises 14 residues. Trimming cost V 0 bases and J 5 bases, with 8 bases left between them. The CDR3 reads CASSQDQIDQPQHF. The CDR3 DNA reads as TGTGCCAGCAGCCAAGACCAGATTGATCAGCCCCAGCATTTT.

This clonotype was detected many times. CDR3 sequence (DNA): TGTGCCAGCAGGTATACAGGGGCGAATCAGCCCCAGCATTTT. It is translated as CASRYTGANQPQHF. This rearrangement joins TRBV12-3 or TRBV12-4 to TRBJ1-5; TRBD1 matches at 7 bases. V lost 6 bases and J lost 4; bases outside the gene matches: 6. The CDR3 runs 14 residues.

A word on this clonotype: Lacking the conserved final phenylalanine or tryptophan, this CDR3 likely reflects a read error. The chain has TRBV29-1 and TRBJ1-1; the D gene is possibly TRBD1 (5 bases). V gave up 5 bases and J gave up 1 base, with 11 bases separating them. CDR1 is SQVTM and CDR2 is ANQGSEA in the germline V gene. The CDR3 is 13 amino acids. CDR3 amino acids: CSVQGIGNTEAFS. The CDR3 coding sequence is TGCAGCGTTCAGGGTATAGGGAACACTGAAGCTTTCTCT.

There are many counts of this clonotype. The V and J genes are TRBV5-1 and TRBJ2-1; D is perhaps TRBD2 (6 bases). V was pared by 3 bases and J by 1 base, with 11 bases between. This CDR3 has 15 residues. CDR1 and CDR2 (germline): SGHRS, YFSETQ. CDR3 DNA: TGCGCCAGCAGCTCGCGGGGCGCTTCCTACAATGAGCAGTTCTTC. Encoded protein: CASSSRGASYNEQFF.

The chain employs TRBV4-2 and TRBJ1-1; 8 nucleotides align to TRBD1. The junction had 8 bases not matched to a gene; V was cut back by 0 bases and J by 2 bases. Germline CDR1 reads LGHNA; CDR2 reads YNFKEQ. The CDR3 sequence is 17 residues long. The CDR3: CASSQDWRTGRNTEAFF. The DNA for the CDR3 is TGTGCCAGCAGCCAAGATTGGAGGACAGGGCGAAACACTGAAGCTTTCTTT.

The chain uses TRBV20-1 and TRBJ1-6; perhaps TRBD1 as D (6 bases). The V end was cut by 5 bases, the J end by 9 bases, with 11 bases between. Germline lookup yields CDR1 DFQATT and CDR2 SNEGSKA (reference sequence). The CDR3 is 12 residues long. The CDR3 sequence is CSAAGAGSPLHF. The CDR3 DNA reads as TGCAGTGCTGCGGGGGCCGGTTCACCCCTCCACTTT.

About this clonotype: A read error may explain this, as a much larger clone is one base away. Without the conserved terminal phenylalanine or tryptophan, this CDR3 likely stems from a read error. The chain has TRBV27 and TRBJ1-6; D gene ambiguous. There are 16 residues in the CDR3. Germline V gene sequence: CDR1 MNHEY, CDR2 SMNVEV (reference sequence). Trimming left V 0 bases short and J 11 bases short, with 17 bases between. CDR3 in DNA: TGTGCCAGCAGTTTATCCCTCGGACCGAGTTGGGCACCCCTCCACGTT. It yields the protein CASSLSLGPSWAPLHV.

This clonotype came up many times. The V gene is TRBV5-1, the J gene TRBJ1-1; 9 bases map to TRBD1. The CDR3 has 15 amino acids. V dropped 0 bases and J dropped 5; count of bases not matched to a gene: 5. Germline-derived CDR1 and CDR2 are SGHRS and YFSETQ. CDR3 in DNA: TGCGCCAGCAGCTTGGAGGGACAGGGATGGACTGAAGCTTTCTTT. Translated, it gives CASSLEGQGWTEAFF.

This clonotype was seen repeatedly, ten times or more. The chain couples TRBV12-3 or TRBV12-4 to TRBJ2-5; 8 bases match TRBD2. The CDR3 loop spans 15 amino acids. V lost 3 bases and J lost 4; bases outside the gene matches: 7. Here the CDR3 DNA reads TGTGCCAGCAGTTTCGAGGCGGGAGGAATAGAGACCCAGTACTTC. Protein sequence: CASSFEAGGIETQYF.

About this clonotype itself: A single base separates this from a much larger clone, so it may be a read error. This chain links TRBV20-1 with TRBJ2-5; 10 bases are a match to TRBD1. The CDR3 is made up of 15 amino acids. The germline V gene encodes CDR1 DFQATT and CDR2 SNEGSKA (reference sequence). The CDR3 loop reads CSVRGGTGAPETQYF. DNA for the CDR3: TGCAGTGTTAGAGGGGGGACAGGGGCACCAGAGACCCAGTACTTC.

The CDR3 bases are TGTGCCAGCAGCTTAATCCCAGGGGGCGGTCAAGAGACCCAGTACTTC. Amino acid sequence: CASSLIPGGGQETQYF. The chain joins TRBV7-3 to TRBJ2-5; TRBD1 matches at 8 bases. CDR1 SGHTA and CDR2 FQGTGA come from the germline V gene. With 1 base clipped from V and 2 bases from J, the junction kept 6 bases outside the gene matches. This CDR3 has 16 residues. The entire variable domain, with the rest obtained from reference TRBV7-3 and TRBJ2-5, is as follows: GAGVSQTPSNKVTEKGKYVELRCDPISGHTALYWYRQSLGQGPEFLIYFQGTGAADDSGLPNDRFFAVRPEGSVSTLKIQRTERGDSAVYLCASSLIPGGGQETQYFGPGTRLLVL.

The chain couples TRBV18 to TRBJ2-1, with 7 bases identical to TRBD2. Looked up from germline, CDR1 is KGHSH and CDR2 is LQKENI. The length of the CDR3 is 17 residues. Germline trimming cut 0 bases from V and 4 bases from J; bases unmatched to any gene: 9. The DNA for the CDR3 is TGTGCCAGCTCACCACCGGGGACGGGAGGTAATTACAATGAGCAGTTCTTC. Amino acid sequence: CASSPPGTGGNYNEQFF.

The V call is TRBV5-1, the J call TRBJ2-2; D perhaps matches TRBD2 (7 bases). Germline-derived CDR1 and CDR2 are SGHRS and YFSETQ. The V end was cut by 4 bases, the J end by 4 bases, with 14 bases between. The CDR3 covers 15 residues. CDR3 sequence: CASSPGGLVTGELFF. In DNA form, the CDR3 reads TGCGCCAGCAGCCCGGGGGGCCTCGTCACCGGGGAGCTGTTTTTT. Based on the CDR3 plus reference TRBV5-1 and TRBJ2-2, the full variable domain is KAGVTQTPRYLIKTRGQQVTLSCSPISGHRSVSWYQQTPGQGLQFLFEYFSETQRNKGNFPGRFSGRQFSNSRSEMNVSTLELGDSALYLCASSPGGLVTGELFFGEGSRLTVL.

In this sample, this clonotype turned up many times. CDR3 sequence: CATSRGKTQETQYF. For the CDR3, the DNA is TGTGCCACCAGCAGGGGGAAAACTCAGGAGACCCAGTACTTC. The chain uses TRBV15 and TRBJ2-5; the D is unclear. The CDR3 is 14 amino acids. Trimming stripped 3 bases from V and 5 bases from J, with 13 bases between. Germline CDR1 reads LNHNV; CDR2 reads YYDKDF (reference sequence). The full variable domain, rest sourced from reference TRBV15 and TRBJ2-5, is DAMVIQNPRYQVTQFGKPVTLSCSQTLNHNVMYWYQQKSSQAPKLLFHYYDKDFNNEADTPDNFQSRRPNTSFCFLDIRSPGLGDTAMYLCATSRGKTQETQYFGPGTRLLVL.

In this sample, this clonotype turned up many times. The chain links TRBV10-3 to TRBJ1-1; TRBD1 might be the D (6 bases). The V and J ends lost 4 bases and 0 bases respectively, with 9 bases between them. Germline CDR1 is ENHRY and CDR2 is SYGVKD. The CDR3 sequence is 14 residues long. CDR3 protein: CAISGGHMNTEAFF. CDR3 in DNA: TGTGCCATCAGTGGGGGACATATGAACACTGAAGCTTTCTTT.